This entry features one T cell receptor beta chain sequence. The sample has other DNA sequences that encode this CDR3 too. This sample is drawn from a study of blood T cell repertoires in COVID-19. Data came from immunoSEQ multiplex PCR; TCRdb stores just in-frame clones and leaves some out. There are roughly 200,000 clones in the sample; approximately 89% occur only once, and 6.5% to 10% lies in the top ten. This receptor was identified in a woman aged 60 to 75 with acute or convalescent COVID-19. The specimen was peripheral blood.

The CDR3 is CASSLGRGDYGYTF. The CDR3 nucleotides are TGTGCCAGCAGCTTAGGTCGGGGTGACTATGGCTACACCTTC. The chain is built from TRBV7-9 and TRBJ1-2; D remains unclear. V was clipped by 1 base and J by 3 bases, with 9 bases between them. Germline V lookup: CDR1 SEHNR, CDR2 FQNEAQ (reference sequence). This CDR3 is built from 14 residues. Complete variable domain (other parts from reference TRBV7-9 and TRBJ1-2): DTGVSQNPRHKITKRGQNVTFRCDPISEHNRLYWYRQTLGQGPEFLTYFQNEAQLEKSRLLSDRFSAERPKGSFSTLEIQRTEQGDSAMYLCASSLGRGDYGYTFGSGTRLTVV.